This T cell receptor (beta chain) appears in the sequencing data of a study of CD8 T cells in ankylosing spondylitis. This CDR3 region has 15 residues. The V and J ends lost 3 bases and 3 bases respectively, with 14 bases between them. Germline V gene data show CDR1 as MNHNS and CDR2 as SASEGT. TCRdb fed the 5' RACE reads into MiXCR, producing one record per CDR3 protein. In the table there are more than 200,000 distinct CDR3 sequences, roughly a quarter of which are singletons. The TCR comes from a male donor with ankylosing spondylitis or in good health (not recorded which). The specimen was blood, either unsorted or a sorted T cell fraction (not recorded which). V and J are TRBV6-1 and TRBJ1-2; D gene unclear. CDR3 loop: CASSDPIDLHYGYTF. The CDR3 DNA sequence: TGTGCCAGCAGTGACCCAATCGATCTTCACTATGGCTACACCTTC.